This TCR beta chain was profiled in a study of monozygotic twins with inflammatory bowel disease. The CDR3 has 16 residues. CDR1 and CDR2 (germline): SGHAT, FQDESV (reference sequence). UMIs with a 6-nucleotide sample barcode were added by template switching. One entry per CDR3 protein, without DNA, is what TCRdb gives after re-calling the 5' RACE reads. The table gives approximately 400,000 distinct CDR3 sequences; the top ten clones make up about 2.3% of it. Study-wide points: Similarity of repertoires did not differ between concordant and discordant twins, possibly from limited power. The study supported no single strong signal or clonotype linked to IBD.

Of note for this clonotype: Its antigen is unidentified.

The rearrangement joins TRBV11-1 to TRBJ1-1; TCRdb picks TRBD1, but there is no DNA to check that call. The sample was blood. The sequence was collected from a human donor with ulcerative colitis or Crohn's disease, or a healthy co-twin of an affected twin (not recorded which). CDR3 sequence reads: CASSRDREGKNTEAFF.